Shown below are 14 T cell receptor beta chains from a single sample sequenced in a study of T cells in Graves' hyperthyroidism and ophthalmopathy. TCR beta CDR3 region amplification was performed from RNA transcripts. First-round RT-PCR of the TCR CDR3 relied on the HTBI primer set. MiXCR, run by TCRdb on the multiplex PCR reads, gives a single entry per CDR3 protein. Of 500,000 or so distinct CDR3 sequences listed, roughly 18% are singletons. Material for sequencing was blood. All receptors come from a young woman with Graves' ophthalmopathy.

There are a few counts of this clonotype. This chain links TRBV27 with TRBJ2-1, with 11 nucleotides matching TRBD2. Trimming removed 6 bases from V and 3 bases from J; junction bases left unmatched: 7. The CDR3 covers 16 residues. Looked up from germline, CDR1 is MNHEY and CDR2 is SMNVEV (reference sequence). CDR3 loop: CASRTSGTSGYNEQFF. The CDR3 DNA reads TGTGCCAGCAGGACTTCCGGGACTAGCGGCTACAATGAGCAGTTCTTC.

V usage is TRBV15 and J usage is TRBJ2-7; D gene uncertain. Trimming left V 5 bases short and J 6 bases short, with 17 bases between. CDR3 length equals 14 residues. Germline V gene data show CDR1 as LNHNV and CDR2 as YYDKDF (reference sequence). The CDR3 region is CATSWEGRWGEQYF. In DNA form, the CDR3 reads TGTGCCACCAGCTGGGAAGGTAGATGGGGCGAGCAGTACTTC.

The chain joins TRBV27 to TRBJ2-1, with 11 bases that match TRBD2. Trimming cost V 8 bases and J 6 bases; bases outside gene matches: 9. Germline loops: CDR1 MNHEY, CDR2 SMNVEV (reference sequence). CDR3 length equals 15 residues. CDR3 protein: CASGLAGGPLNEQFF. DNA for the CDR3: TGTGCCAGCGGGTTAGCGGGAGGGCCGCTCAATGAGCAGTTCTTC.

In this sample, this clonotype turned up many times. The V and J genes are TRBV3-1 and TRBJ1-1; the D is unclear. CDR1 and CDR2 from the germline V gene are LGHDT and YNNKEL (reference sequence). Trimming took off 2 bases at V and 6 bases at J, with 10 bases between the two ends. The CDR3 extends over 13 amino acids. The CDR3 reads CASSQRSQSEAFF. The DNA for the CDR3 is TGTGCCAGCAGCCAACGGAGTCAGTCTGAAGCTTTCTTT. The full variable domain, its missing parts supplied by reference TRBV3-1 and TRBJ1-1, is DTAVSQTPKYLVTQMGNDKSIKCEQNLGHDTMYWYKQDSKKFLKIMFSYNNKELIINETVPNRFSPKSPDKAHLNLHINSLELGDSAVYFCASSQRSQSEAFFGQGTRLTVV.

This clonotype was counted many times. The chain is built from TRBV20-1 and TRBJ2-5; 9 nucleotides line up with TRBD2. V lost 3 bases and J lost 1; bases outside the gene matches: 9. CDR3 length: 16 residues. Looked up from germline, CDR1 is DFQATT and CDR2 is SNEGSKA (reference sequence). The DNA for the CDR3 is TGCAGTGCTAGTCGTCCTAGCGGGGCGTTCCAAGAGACCCAGTACTTC. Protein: CSASRPSGAFQETQYF.

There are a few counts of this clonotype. This chain's CDR3 is CASRDVDEQYF. Here the CDR3 DNA reads TGCGCCAGCCGGGACGTTGACGAGCAGTACTTC. J is TRBJ2-7 and V is TRBV5-1; D may match TRBD1 or TRBD2 (5 bases each). The V gene lost 7 bases and the J gene lost 5 bases, with 10 bases spanning the gap. The CDR3 is made up of 11 amino acids. Germline CDR1 SGHRS, CDR2 YFSETQ.

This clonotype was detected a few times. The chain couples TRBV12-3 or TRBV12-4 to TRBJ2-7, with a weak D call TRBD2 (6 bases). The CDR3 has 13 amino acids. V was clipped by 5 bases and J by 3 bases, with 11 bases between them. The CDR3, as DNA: TGTGCCAGCAGTGGAGGGCCGTTCTACGAGCAGTACTTC. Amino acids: CASSGGPFYEQYF.

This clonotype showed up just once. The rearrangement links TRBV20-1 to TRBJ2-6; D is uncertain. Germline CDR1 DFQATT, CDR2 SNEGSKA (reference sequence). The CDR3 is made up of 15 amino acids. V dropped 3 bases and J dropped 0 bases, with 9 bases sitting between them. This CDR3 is CSASRALSGANVLTF. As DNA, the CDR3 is TGCAGTGCTAGCCGGGCACTCTCTGGGGCCAACGTCCTGACTTTC.

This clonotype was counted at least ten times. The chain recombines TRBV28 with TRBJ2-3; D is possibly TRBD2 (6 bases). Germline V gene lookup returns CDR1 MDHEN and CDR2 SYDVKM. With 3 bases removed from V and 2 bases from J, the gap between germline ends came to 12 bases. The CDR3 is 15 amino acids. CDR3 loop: CASSLGSGNTDTQYF. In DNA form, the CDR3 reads TGTGCCAGCAGTTTGGGTAGCGGCAACACAGATACGCAGTATTTT.

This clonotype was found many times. The CDR3 DNA follows: TGTGCCAGCAGCTATAGCGGGGGGGCCTACGAGCAGTACTTC. Translated: CASSYSGGAYEQYF. The rearrangement links TRBV7-6 to TRBJ2-7, with TRBD2 matching over 11 bases. Germline V gene lookup returns CDR1 SGHVS and CDR2 FNYEAQ. The CDR3 runs 14 residues. Trimming cost V 4 bases and J 2 bases; bases outside gene matches: 1.

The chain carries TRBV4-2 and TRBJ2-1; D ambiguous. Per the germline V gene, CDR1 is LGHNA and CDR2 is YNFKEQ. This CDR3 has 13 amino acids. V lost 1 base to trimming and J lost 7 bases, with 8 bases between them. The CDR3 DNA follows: TGTGCCAGCAGCCAAGTCAGAGTTAATGAGCAGTTCTTC. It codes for CASSQVRVNEQFF.

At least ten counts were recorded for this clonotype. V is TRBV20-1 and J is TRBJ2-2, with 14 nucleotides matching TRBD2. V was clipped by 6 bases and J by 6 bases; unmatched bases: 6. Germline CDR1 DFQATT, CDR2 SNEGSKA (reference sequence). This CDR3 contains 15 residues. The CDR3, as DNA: TGCAGTGCGGAAGGGACTAGCGGGAGCCCCGGGGAGCTGTTTTTT. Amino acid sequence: CSAEGTSGSPGELFF.

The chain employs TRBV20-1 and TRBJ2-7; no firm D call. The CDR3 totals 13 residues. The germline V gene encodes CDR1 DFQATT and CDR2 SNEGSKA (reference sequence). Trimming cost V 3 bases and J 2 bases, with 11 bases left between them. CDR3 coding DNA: TGCAGTGCTAGCGGTACAGATCCCTACGAGCAGTACTTC. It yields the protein CSASGTDPYEQYF.

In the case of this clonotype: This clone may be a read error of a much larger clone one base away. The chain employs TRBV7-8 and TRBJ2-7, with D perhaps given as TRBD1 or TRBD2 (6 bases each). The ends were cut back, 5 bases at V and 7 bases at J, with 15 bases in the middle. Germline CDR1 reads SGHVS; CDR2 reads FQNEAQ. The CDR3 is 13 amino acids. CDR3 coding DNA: TGTGCCAGCAGCCTCCCGGGGGACAATGAGCAGTACTTC. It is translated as CASSLPGDNEQYF.